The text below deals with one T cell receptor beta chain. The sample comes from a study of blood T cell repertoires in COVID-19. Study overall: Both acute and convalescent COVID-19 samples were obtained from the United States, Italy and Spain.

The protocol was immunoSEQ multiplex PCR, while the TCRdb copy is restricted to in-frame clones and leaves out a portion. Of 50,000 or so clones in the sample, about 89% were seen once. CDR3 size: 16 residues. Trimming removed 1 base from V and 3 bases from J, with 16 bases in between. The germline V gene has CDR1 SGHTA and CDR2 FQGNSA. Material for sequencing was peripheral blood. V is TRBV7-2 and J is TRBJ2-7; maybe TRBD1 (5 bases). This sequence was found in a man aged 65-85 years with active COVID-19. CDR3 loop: CASSLGDRIGHYEQYF. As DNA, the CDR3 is TGTGCCAGCAGCTTAGGAGACAGAATCGGCCACTACGAGCAGTACTTC.